This entry lists 24 T cell receptor beta chains sequenced from one sample in a study of T cell responses to AZD1222 COVID-19 vaccine. Only in-frame clones appear in the TCRdb table, and some are missing; sequencing was by immunoSEQ multiplex PCR. The sample carries about 130,000 clones, 88% recorded once. Source: peripheral blood, taken on day 0 of MenACWY control vaccination. These receptor sequences come from an adult in good health.

This chain connects TRBV5-5 to TRBJ2-7, with D unclear. CDR1 and CDR2 from the germline V gene are SGHKS and YYEKEE (reference sequence). The length of the CDR3 is 12 residues. Trimming removed 9 bases from V and 5 bases from J, with 15 bases in between. CDR3 sequence: CATSGSPHEQYF. The CDR3 DNA reads TGTGCCACCTCTGGATCTCCTCACGAGCAGTACTTC.

The chain recombines TRBV7-3 with TRBJ2-5, with 7 bases aligning to TRBD2. J gave up 5 bases and V 4 bases, and 4 bases lay outside the gene matches. The CDR3 spans 13 residues. CDR1 is SGHTA and CDR2 is FQGTGA in the germline V gene. CDR3 amino acids: CASSYGRGETQYF. The CDR3 nucleotides read TGTGCCAGCAGCTACGGGCGGGGGGAGACCCAGTACTTC.

This clone was observed a single time. This chain uses TRBV28 with TRBJ2-3; 8 bases fit TRBD2. Per the germline V gene, CDR1 is MDHEN and CDR2 is SYDVKM. CDR3 length: 14 residues. The V and J ends lost 5 bases and 3 bases, in that order; junction bases with no gene match: 4. The CDR3 coding sequence is TGTGCCAGCAGTCGGACTAGCCCTACAGATACGCAGTATTTT. It encodes CASSRTSPTDTQYF.

A single count supports this clone. V is TRBV9 and J is TRBJ2-3; possibly TRBD1 or TRBD2 for D (5 bases each). Germline CDR1 is SGDLS and CDR2 is YYNGEE. V gave up 4 bases and J gave up 2 bases, with 17 bases separating them. This CDR3 spans 16 amino acids. CDR3 coding DNA: TGTGCCAGCAGCTCGCCCCCGGGACCCTTCACAGATACGCAGTATTTT. Its translation: CASSSPPGPFTDTQYF.

CDR3 in DNA: TGTGCCAGCAGTGCCGGGGGTATAGGGGAAGCTTTCTTT. This encodes CASSAGGIGEAFF. The chain couples TRBV6-4 to TRBJ1-1; TRBD1 is a possible D gene (5 bases). CDR1 MRHNA and CDR2 SNTAGT come from the germline V gene. The CDR3 has 13 amino acids. The V end lost 4 bases, the J end lost 8 bases, and 14 bases lay between the germline ends.

V gene TRBV28 combines with J gene TRBJ1-4; a possible D gene is TRBD1 (6 bases). Germline CDR1 reads MDHEN; CDR2 reads SYDVKM. There are 17 residues in the CDR3. V shed 2 bases and J shed 0 bases, with 13 bases lying between them. The CDR3 sequence: CASSLGQLVATNEKLFF. The CDR3 DNA sequence: TGTGCCAGCAGTTTAGGACAGTTGGTCGCAACTAATGAAAAACTGTTTTTT.

This clone came up once. The rearrangement uses TRBV7-9 and TRBJ1-5; 7 bases line up with TRBD1. The germline V gene has CDR1 SEHNR and CDR2 FQNEAQ (reference sequence). The CDR3 has 15 residues. V lost 1 base and J lost 4; bases outside the gene matches: 4. The CDR3 is CASSLGAGGNQPQHF. DNA for the CDR3: TGTGCCAGCAGCTTAGGGGCAGGGGGTAATCAGCCCCAGCATTTT. The full variable domain, rest sourced from reference TRBV7-9 and TRBJ1-5, is DTGVSQNPRHKITKRGQNVTFRCDPISEHNRLYWYRQTLGQGPEFLTYFQNEAQLEKSRLLSDRFSAERPKGSFSTLEIQRTEQGDSAMYLCASSLGAGGNQPQHFGDGTRLSIL.

This clone occurred once. CDR3 residues: CASSSPKPRDTSYEQYF. For the CDR3, the DNA is TGTGCCAGTAGTTCCCCAAAACCCAGGGATACCAGCTACGAGCAGTACTTC. The chain couples TRBV19 to TRBJ2-7, with a tentative D call TRBD1 (5 bases). V was shortened by 5 bases and J by 3 bases, with 23 bases between the two germline ends. The CDR3 length is 17 residues. Germline V gene lookup returns CDR1 LNHDA and CDR2 SQIVND (reference sequence).

This clone was seen just once. The V gene is TRBV10-3, the J gene TRBJ2-2, with 9 bases aligning to TRBD1. This CDR3 contains 17 residues. Germline trimming cut 0 bases from V and 4 bases from J; bases unmatched to any gene: 6. Germline CDR1 is ENHRY and CDR2 is SYGVKD. For the CDR3, the DNA is TGTGCCATCAGTGAGTCGAAGGGACAGGGACCCACCGGGGAGCTGTTTTTT. Residues: CAISESKGQGPTGELFF.

The V gene is TRBV19, the J gene TRBJ2-7; D possibly corresponds to TRBD1 (5 bases). Germline V gene lookup returns CDR1 LNHDA and CDR2 SQIVND (reference sequence). The CDR3 is made up of 13 amino acids. With 6 bases removed from V and 6 bases from J, the gap between germline ends came to 15 bases. In nucleotides, the CDR3 is TGTGCCAGTAGCGACCAGGGATCTCTCGAGCAGTACTTC. It is translated as CASSDQGSLEQYF.

This clone showed up just a few times. This sequence joins TRBV10-2 and TRBJ1-2; TRBD1 is a possible D gene (5 bases). V gave up 0 bases and J gave up 4 bases, with 6 bases separating them. This CDR3 has 13 amino acids. CDR1 is WSHSY, CDR2 SAAADI, per germline. The CDR3 protein is CASSESGAYGYTF. In DNA, the CDR3 is TGCGCCAGCAGTGAGTCAGGGGCCTATGGCTACACCTTC.

The chain has TRBV9 and TRBJ1-6, with D hard to call. The CDR3 length is 14 residues. The germline V gene has CDR1 SGDLS and CDR2 YYNGEE. V lost 0 bases, J lost 1 base, and 2 bases lay in between. The DNA of the CDR3 is TGTGCCAGCAGCGTAGATTCCTATAATTCACCCCTCCACTTT. It specifies CASSVDSYNSPLHF.

The chain carries TRBV3-1 (or the pseudogene TRBV3-2) and TRBJ2-3; a weak D match, TRBD2 (6 bases). CDR3 size: 16 residues. V shed 2 bases and J shed 0 bases, with 12 bases lying between them. Per germline, CDR1 LGHDT and CDR2 YNNKEL (reference sequence). Written as DNA, the CDR3 is TGTGCCAGCAGCCAATGGGACTTTCCTAGCACAGATACGCAGTATTTT. Translation: CASSQWDFPSTDTQYF.

V usage is TRBV19 and J usage is TRBJ1-5, with D maybe TRBD1 (5 bases). The ends were cut back, 8 bases at V and 6 bases at J, with 17 bases in the middle. CDR1 is LNHDA and CDR2 is SQIVND in the germline V gene (reference sequence). The CDR3 consists of 14 residues. CDR3 sequence (DNA): TGTGCCAGTTCAGGAGTAGGGGTCATTCAGCCCCAGCATTTT. It specifies CASSGVGVIQPQHF.

The chain's CDR3 is CASSPSRVTYGYTF. As DNA, the CDR3 is TGTGCCAGCAGCCCCAGCCGTGTAACCTATGGCTACACCTTC. This chain joins TRBV3-1 (or the pseudogene TRBV3-2) and TRBJ1-2; D is unclear. V lost 4 bases, J lost 4 bases, and 13 bases lay in between. Germline CDR1 is LGHDT and CDR2 is YNNKEL (reference sequence). This CDR3 is 14 amino acids long.

This clone came up once. This rearrangement joins TRBV6-2 or TRBV6-3 to TRBJ2-5; D may match TRBD1 or TRBD2 (5 bases each). From germline, CDR1 is MNHEY and CDR2 SVGEGT. V lost 4 bases, J lost 5 bases, and 17 bases lay in between. CDR3 size: 15 residues. CDR3 sequence (DNA): TGTGCCAGCAGTTCTCGGGGCGGGCAGCGGGAGACCCAGTACTTC. Its protein product is CASSSRGGQRETQYF.

In this sample, this clone turned up a few times. This CDR3 reads CATSMGQLNTEAFF. CDR3 DNA: TGTGCCACCAGCATGGGACAGTTGAACACTGAAGCTTTCTTT. This chain connects TRBV15 to TRBJ1-1; 7 bases agree with TRBD1. CDR1 is LNHNV and CDR2 is YYDKDF in the germline V gene (reference sequence). There are 14 residues in the CDR3. Trimming at V came to 4 bases and at J to 0 bases, leaving 2 bases not matched to a gene.

This chain uses TRBV5-6 with TRBJ1-2, with 7 bases lining up with TRBD1. The ends lost 2 bases at V and 4 bases at J; junction bases unmatched: 2. The germline V gene has CDR1 SGHDT and CDR2 YYEEEE. The CDR3 runs 13 residues. The CDR3 DNA follows: TGTGCCAGCAGCTTCGGGACAGTCTATGGCTACACCTTC. This codes for CASSFGTVYGYTF.

The CDR3 loop is CASSLKGGSGLNEQFF. CDR3 bases: TGTGCCAGCAGCTTAAAGGGCGGGTCGGGCCTCAATGAGCAGTTCTTC. This rearrangement joins TRBV11-2 to TRBJ2-1; possible D gene TRBD2, 5 bases. Germline CDR1 is SGHAT and CDR2 is FQNNGV. The CDR3 runs to 16 residues. Between the trimmed V and J ends, which lost 2 bases and 6 bases, there was a span of 17 bases.

The CDR3 reads CASTLRDRGPSPLHF. The DNA for the CDR3 is TGTGCCAGCACTCTCCGGGACAGGGGGCCTTCACCCCTCCACTTT. J is TRBJ1-6 and V is TRBV28, with 12 bases identical to TRBD1. The CDR3 spans 15 residues. V trimming: 7 bases; J trimming: 9 bases; junction bases outside the gene matches: 7. Germline V gene sequence: CDR1 MDHEN, CDR2 SYDVKM.

This clone occurred once. The gene calls are TRBV5-1 and TRBJ2-7, with TRBD1 identical over 8 bases. The length of the CDR3 is 15 residues. Germline V gene sequence: CDR1 SGHRS, CDR2 YFSETQ. The V segment lost 4 bases and the J segment 3 bases; nucleotides outside the gene matches: 9. The DNA for the CDR3 is TGCGCCAGCAGCCCAAAGGACAGGGCCTTCTACGAGCAGTACTTC. Its translation: CASSPKDRAFYEQYF.

The genes are TRBV18 and TRBJ1-1, with D possibly being TRBD1 (6 bases). The ends were cut back, 0 bases at V and 1 base at J, with 9 bases in the middle. From germline, CDR1 is KGHSH and CDR2 LQKENI. The CDR3 covers 15 residues. CDR3 DNA: TGTGCCAGCTCACCACCGCGGGGGCCGAACACTGAAGCTTTCTTT. It specifies CASSPPRGPNTEAFF.

The chain uses TRBV30 and TRBJ2-1; 11 nucleotides line up with TRBD1. The germline V gene encodes CDR1 GTSNPN and CDR2 SVGIG (reference sequence). Trimming took 0 bases from V and 7 from J; bases not matched to a gene: 8. The CDR3 runs 16 residues. Here the CDR3 reads CAWSVRGTGGENEQFF. CDR3 DNA sequence: TGTGCCTGGAGTGTAAGAGGGACAGGGGGTGAGAATGAGCAGTTCTTC.

The genes are TRBV6-1 and TRBJ1-4, with D possibly being TRBD1 (6 bases). This CDR3 contains 15 residues. CDR1 and CDR2 from the germline V gene are MNHNS and SASEGT. The V and J ends lost 1 base and 6 bases respectively, with 12 bases between them. The CDR3 here is CASSEDGGLYEKLFF. Written as DNA, the CDR3 is TGTGCCAGCAGTGAAGACGGGGGGCTCTATGAAAAACTGTTTTTT.